One and the same sample provided the 2 T cell receptor beta chains below, sequenced in a study of T cells in tuberculosis. Here immunoSEQ multiplex PCR was the method, and the copy in TCRdb shows in-frame clones only, minus some. This table has tens of thousands of clones, roughly 95% appearing once. The sequenced material came from PBMCs. The receptors derive from a donor between 10 and 35 years old with latent tuberculosis or without tuberculosis infection.

The rearrangement joins TRBV30 to TRBJ2-3; tentatively, D is TRBD1 (6 bases). V was shortened by 0 bases and J by 2 bases, with 12 bases between the two germline ends. CDR3 length: 15 residues. CDR1 and CDR2 from the germline V gene are GTSNPN and SVGIG (reference sequence). The CDR3 loop is CAWSVLGHDTDTQYF. The CDR3 coding sequence is TGTGCCTGGAGTGTACTGGGACACGACACAGATACGCAGTATTTT. Supplemented by reference TRBV30 and TRBJ2-3, the full variable domain reads SQTIHQWPATLVQPVGSPLSLECTVEGTSNPNLYWYRQAAGRGLQLLFYSVGIGQISSEVPQNLSASRPQDRQFILSSKKLLLSDSGFYLCAWSVLGHDTDTQYFGPGTRLTVL.

The chain has TRBV2 and TRBJ2-7; TRBD2 matches at 10 bases. The CDR3 consists of 14 residues. Germline V CDR1 and CDR2: SNHLY, FYNNEI. Trimming took 11 bases from V and 1 from J; bases not matched to a gene: 8. In nucleotides, the CDR3 is TGTGCCCACTTTTGGACTAGCGGTTCCTACGAGCAGTACTTC. Amino acid sequence: CAHFWTSGSYEQYF.